These T cell receptor beta chains were read from a single sample in a study of T cell responses to AZD1222 COVID-19 vaccine. Here immunoSEQ multiplex PCR was the method, and the copy in TCRdb shows in-frame clones only, minus some. The table records some 92,000 clones, roughly nine tenths of them present only once. The sequenced sample was peripheral blood, obtained on day 0 of AZD1222 vaccination. The source is an adult in good health. The CDR3 runs from the conserved cysteine through the conserved F or W. A D gene is named only where the DNA matches it firmly. Not every row has a clone size; where given, it reads once, few, many or a size class.

TRBV2,-,TRBD1,TRBJ1-2,TGTGCCAGCAGGGAAGGACAGGGGCGCACCTATGGCTACACCTTC,CASREGQGRTYGYTF
TRBV3-1/TRBV3-2,-,-,TRBJ1-4,TGTGCCAGCAGCCAAGAAAGAGGGGGGGGCAGCATAAAACTGTTTTTT,CASSQERGGGSIKLFF
TRBV7-9,few,TRBD2,TRBJ2-7,TGTGCCACGGAACTAGCGGGGGAGTCCTACGAGCAGTACTTC,CATELAGESYEQYF
TRBV10-1,-,-,TRBJ2-5,TGCGCCAGCAGTGAGTCATTATCCCAAGAGACCCAGTACTTC,CASSESLSQETQYF
TRBV6-1,-,TRBD1,TRBJ1-5,TGTGCCAGCAGTGAATACGGACAGGGGGTCCAGCCCCAGCATTTT,CASSEYGQGVQPQHF
TRBV2,-,-,TRBJ1-2,TGTGCCAGCAGTGAAGTTCGTGGCTACACCTTC,CASSEVRGYTF
TRBV7-2,-,-,TRBJ1-3,TGTGCCAGCAGCTTAGAAGGAAACACCATATATTTT,CASSLEGNTIYF
TRBV12-3/TRBV12-4,-,-,TRBJ1-2,TGTGCCAGCAGCCCAGGGACCGGCTACACCTTC,CASSPGTGYTF
TRBV19,-,TRBD2,TRBJ2-1,TGTGCCAGTAGTATAGATGCTAGCGGGGTCGGTTGGCCCTACAATGAGCAGTTCTTC,CASSIDASGVGWPYNEQFF
TRBV10-1,-,-,TRBJ2-2,TGCGCCAGCAGTCCAGCGAACACCGGGGAGCTGTTTTTT,CASSPANTGELFF
TRBV28,-,-,TRBJ1-2,TGTGCCAGCAGTCCGCCCCAGCAGGATGGCTACACCTTC,CASSPPQQDGYTF
TRBV5-1,-,-,TRBJ2-1,TGCGCCAGCAGCTTTCAGGGCAGCTCTTCCTACAATGAGCAGTTCTTC,CASSFQGSSSYNEQFF
TRBV6-5,-,-,TRBJ1-2,TGTGCCAGCAGAAACGACAGGATCTATGGCTACACCTTC,CASRNDRIYGYTF
TRBV5-1,-,TRBD1,TRBJ1-2,TGCGCCAGCAGCCTGACAGGGGGCCTTAACTATGGCTACACCTTC,CASSLTGGLNYGYTF
TRBV6-5,-,-,TRBJ2-2,TGTGCCACCTTGCCAAGAGGCGCCGGGGAGCTGTTTTTT,CATLPRGAGELFF
TRBV30,few,-,TRBJ1-1,TGTGCCTGGAGTCCTACAGGGACTGAAGCTTTCTTT,CAWSPTGTEAFF
TRBV5-1,-,-,TRBJ1-6,TGCGCCAGCAGCCGCGACCGACAGCGTAATTCACCCCTCCACTTT,CASSRDRQRNSPLHF
TRBV21-1,-,-,TRBJ2-1,TGTGCCAGCAGCAAAGTTAGGCAGAAAGGTAAACGGGGTGGGCAGTTCTTC,CASSKVRQKGKRGGQFF
TRBV5-1,-,-,TRBJ1-2,TGCGCCAGCAGCTTGGAAGTCAGGGGTAACTATGGCTACACCTTC,CASSLEVRGNYGYTF
TRBV7-9,-,-,TRBJ1-1,TGTGCCAGCAGCTACCCGGTCGGCATGAACACTGAAGCTTTCTTT,CASSYPVGMNTEAFF
TRBV30,once,-,TRBJ1-2,TGTGCCTGGACTCAGGGGAACTATGGCTACACCTTC,CAWTQGNYGYTF
TRBV5-1,-,-,TRBJ1-4,TGCGCCAGCAGCTTAGGGACGGAGGAGGAAAAACTGTTTTTT,CASSLGTEEEKLFF
TRBV7-8,-,-,TRBJ2-6,TGTGCCAGCAGCTCACGGGGTATTGGGGCCAACGTCCTGACTTTC,CASSSRGIGANVLTF
TRBV10-2,-,TRBD1,TRBJ1-2,TGCGCCACCCTGGACAGGGGGGCATATGGCTACACCTTC,CATLDRGAYGYTF
TRBV2,few,TRBD2,TRBJ2-7,TGTGCCAGCACCAGATCAGGACTAGCGGGAGAAGAGCAGTACTTC,CASTRSGLAGEEQYF
TRBV19,-,TRBD1,TRBJ2-1,TGTGCCAGTAGAAACAGACAGGGGTCGATGTACAATGAGCAGTTCTTC,CASRNRQGSMYNEQFF
TRBV7-9,-,-,TRBJ1-6,TGTGCCAGCAGCGGACGGGGGGACGGGAATAATTCACCCCTCCACTTT,CASSGRGDGNNSPLHF
TRBV6-6,-,TRBD1,TRBJ2-2,TGTGCCAGCAGTTACCTCGGGACAGGGTCTCCCGGGGAGCTGTTTTTT,CASSYLGTGSPGELFF
TRBV19,-,-,TRBJ2-3,TGTGCCAGTAGTGCCCCGGGAGAAAGTACGCAGTATTTT,CASSAPGESTQYF
TRBV5-1,-,-,TRBJ1-2,TGCGCCAGCAGCTTAGGGACGGAGGGGGGCTACACCTTC,CASSLGTEGGYTF
TRBV10-3,-,-,TRBJ1-5,TGTGCCATCAGTGAAATATATCAGGGCAATCAGCCCCAGCATTTT,CAISEIYQGNQPQHF
TRBV7-2,-,TRBD1,TRBJ1-1,TGTGCCAGCAGCACAGGGGTACTTAACACTGAAGCTTTCTTT,CASSTGVLNTEAFF
TRBV10-1,-,-,TRBJ2-3,TGCGCCAGCAGTGAGTCGATGGGAGATACGCAGTATTTT,CASSESMGDTQYF
TRBV10-3,-,-,TRBJ1-3,TGTGCCATTTGCGACAGCTCTGGAAACACCATATATTTT,CAICDSSGNTIYF
TRBV4-1,few,TRBD1,TRBJ2-1,TGCGCCAGCAGCCTCAGACAGGGTGGGACGAATGAGCAGTTCTTC,CASSLRQGGTNEQFF
TRBV30,-,TRBD1,TRBJ2-7,TGTGCCTGGAGAGGGCCGAGTACAGGGGTCGAGCAGTACTTC,CAWRGPSTGVEQYF
TRBV6-5,-,TRBD1,TRBJ1-1,TGTGCCAGCAGTTACTATGTGGGACAGGGTAACACTGAAGCTTTCTTT,CASSYYVGQGNTEAFF
TRBV10-3,once,TRBD1,TRBJ1-1,TGTGCCATCAGTGCCGGACAGGGATTGTACACTGAAGCTTTCTTT,CAISAGQGLYTEAFF
TRBV7-2,-,TRBD2,TRBJ2-7,TGTGCCAGCAGCCGGACTAGCGGGGGAGAGTCCTACGAGCAGTACTTC,CASSRTSGGESYEQYF
TRBV12-3/TRBV12-4,-,-,TRBJ1-3,TGTGCCAGCACCGGGTCTGGAAACACCATATATTTT,CASTGSGNTIYF
TRBV5-6,-,TRBD2,TRBJ2-3,TGTGCCAGCAGCACCCCTGGACTAGCCCCCTTTGCAGATACGCAGTATTTT,CASSTPGLAPFADTQYF
TRBV18,-,TRBD1,TRBJ1-2,TGTGCCAGCTCACCTAACAGGGGGCACGAAGGCTACACCTTC,CASSPNRGHEGYTF
TRBV9,-,TRBD2,TRBJ2-1,TGTGCCAGCAGCGTAGCTACGTTGAGGGCGGGAGGGCATGAGCAGTTCTTC,CASSVATLRAGGHEQFF
TRBV28,-,-,TRBJ2-1,TGTGCCAGCAGCCTTATGGGTTCCACCTACAATGAGCAGTTCTTC,CASSLMGSTYNEQFF
TRBV28,-,-,TRBJ1-1,TGTGCCAGCAGACCCGGAGGGCGCCCGAACACTGAAGCTTTCTTT,CASRPGGRPNTEAFF
TRBV27,-,TRBD2,TRBJ2-7,TGTGCCAGCAGTGCCTCCCTTAGCGGGCCACCTTCCGGGCAGTACTTC,CASSASLSGPPSGQYF
TRBV13,-,TRBD1,TRBJ2-7,TGTGCCAGCAGCTGGGGGACAGGGGCAGTCGAGCAGTACTTC,CASSWGTGAVEQYF
TRBV28,-,-,TRBJ2-2,TGTGCCAGCAGTTTATCTGGCCCGGAGAACACCGGGGAGCTGTTTTTT,CASSLSGPENTGELFF
TRBV2,-,-,TRBJ1-2,TGTGCCAGCAGTGAGAGACGGAACTATGGCTACACCTTC,CASSERRNYGYTF
TRBV2,-,-,TRBJ1-1,TGTGCCAGCAGTAGGAACACTGAAGCTTTCTTT,CASSRNTEAFF
TRBV6-5,-,-,TRBJ1-5,TGTGCCAGCAGAGGACATCCTAATCAGCCCCAGCATTTT,CASRGHPNQPQHF
TRBV29-1,-,-,TRBJ2-7,TGCAGCGTTGAACTACAGGCAGCCTACGAGCAGTACTTC,CSVELQAAYEQYF
TRBV30,-,TRBD1,TRBJ2-3,TGTGCCTGGAGAAACAGGGGCGCTCTCTCCGATACGCAGTATTTT,CAWRNRGALSDTQYF
TRBV5-1,-,-,TRBJ2-7,TGCGCCAGCAGCCCCATGACCCCCTACGAGCAGTACTTC,CASSPMTPYEQYF
TRBV7-9,-,-,TRBJ1-3,TGTGCCAGCAGCTTAGCCGGGGCCACTTTCTCTGGAAACACCATATATTTT,CASSLAGATFSGNTIYF
TRBV5-6,once,-,TRBJ2-2,TGTGCCAGCAGCTTGCCGGGACTGAACACCGGGGAGCTGTTTTTT,CASSLPGLNTGELFF
TRBV5-6,-,-,TRBJ1-6,TGTGCCAGCAGCTTGGCCCTTGCGGCAGGAGGATATAATTCACCCCTCCACTTT,CASSLALAAGGYNSPLHF